The entry below gives a single T cell receptor beta chain sequence along with its context. The antigen remains undetermined. Researchers ran the PCR with 60 Vbeta and 13 Jbeta primers. The protocol was immunoSEQ multiplex PCR, while the TCRdb copy is restricted to in-frame clones and leaves out a portion. The table records about 160,000 clones, around four fifths of them present only once. This specimen belongs to a study of cytomegalovirus exposure and HLA in healthy donors. Whole-study findings and limits: It was only CMV serostatus that was available as immune exposure information. Per a prior analysis, the majority of TCR beta V segments were productive roughly 87% or roughly 30% of the time. TCR association rates varied by HLA locus in a later analysis, with DRB1 highest and HLA-C lowest.

The CDR3 loop spans 16 amino acids. V shed 8 bases, J shed 3 bases, and the junction held 11 bases outside the gene matches. Germline lookup yields CDR1 MDHEN and CDR2 SYDVKM. The V call is TRBV28, the J call TRBJ2-2, with 8 bases lining up with TRBD2. The source is a woman younger than 30 in good health and CMV-seronegative. The sequencing input was PBMCs. CDR3 sequence reads: CASGLSGSGYTGELFF. CDR3 nucleotides: TGTGCCAGCGGCCTCAGCGGGAGTGGGTACACCGGGGAGCTGTTTTTT.